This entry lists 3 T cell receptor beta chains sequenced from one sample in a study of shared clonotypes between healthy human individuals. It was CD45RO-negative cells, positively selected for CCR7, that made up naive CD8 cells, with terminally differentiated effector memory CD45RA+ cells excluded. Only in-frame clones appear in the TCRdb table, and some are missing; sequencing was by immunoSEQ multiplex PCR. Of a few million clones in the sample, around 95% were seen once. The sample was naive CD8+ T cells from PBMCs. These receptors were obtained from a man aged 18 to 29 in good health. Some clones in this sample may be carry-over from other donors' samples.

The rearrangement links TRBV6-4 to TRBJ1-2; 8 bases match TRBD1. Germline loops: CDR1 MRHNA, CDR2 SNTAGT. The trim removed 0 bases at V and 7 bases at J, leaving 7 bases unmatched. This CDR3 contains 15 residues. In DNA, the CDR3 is TGTGCCAGCAGTGACTCGAGTACAGGGGGAAGTGGCTACACCTTC. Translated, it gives CASSDSSTGGSGYTF.

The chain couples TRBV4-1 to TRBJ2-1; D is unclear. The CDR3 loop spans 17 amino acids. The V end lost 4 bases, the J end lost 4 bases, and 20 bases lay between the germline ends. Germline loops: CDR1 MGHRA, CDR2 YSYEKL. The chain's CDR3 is CASSPNPAGSLYNEQFF. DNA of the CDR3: TGCGCCAGCAGCCCGAACCCGGCCGGGTCCCTATACAATGAGCAGTTCTTC.

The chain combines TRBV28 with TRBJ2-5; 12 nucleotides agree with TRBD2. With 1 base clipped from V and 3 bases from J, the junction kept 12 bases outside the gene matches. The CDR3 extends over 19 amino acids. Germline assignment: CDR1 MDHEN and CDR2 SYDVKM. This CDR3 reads CASSLSSGRVRVLEETQYF. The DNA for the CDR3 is TGTGCCAGCAGTTTATCTAGCGGGAGGGTAAGGGTTCTAGAAGAGACCCAGTACTTC.